Detailed here is one T cell receptor (beta chain). The antigen is unknown. Researchers prepared the TRB cDNA libraries using 5' RACE with UMI labels. Using the 5' RACE reads, TCRdb records one entry per CDR3 protein without DNA. The sample totals about 98,000 distinct CDR3 sequences. Germline V gene lookup returns CDR1 MNHEY and CDR2 SVGEGT. The CDR3 covers 15 residues. The data were obtained in a study of CXCR3-negative and CXCR3-positive naive CD8 T cells. Broader study findings: TRBV-TRBJ usage was similar across naive CXCR3 subsets but distinct in memory cells. Most assays used freshly isolated PBMCs, as cryopreservation partially reduced CXCR3. Naive cells positive for CXCR3 carried more hydrophobic TRB CDR3s than CXCR3-negative ones.

The receptor was derived from a human donor in good health. Some clones in this sample may be carry-over from other donors' samples. Sample: naive CXCR3+ CD8+ T cells from blood. The sample's subset: CD45RO-CCR7+CD27+CD95- naive CD8+ T cells expressing CXCR3 (TNR3+). The rearrangement uses TRBV6-2 or TRBV6-3 and TRBJ2-7; TCRdb's D call of TRBD1 is untestable without DNA. The CDR3 here is CASGSTGTGAYEQYF.